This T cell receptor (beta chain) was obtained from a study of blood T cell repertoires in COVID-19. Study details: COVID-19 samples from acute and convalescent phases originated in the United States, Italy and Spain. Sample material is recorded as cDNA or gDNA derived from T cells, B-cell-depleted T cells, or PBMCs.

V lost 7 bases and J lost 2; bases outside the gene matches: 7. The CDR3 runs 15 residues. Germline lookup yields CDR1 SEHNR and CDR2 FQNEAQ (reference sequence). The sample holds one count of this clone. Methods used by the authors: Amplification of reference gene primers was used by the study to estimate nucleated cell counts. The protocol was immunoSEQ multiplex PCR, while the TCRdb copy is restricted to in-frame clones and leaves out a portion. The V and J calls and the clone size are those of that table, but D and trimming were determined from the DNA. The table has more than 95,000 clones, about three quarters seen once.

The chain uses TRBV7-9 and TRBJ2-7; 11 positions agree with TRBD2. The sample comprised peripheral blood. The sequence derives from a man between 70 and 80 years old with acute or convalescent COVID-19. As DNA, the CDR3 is TGTGCCAGCACACCTACTAGCGGGAGCACCTACGAGCAGTACTTC. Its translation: CASTPTSGSTYEQYF.